This entry lists 28 T cell receptor beta chains sequenced from one sample in a study of Graves' ophthalmopathy and Graves' hyperthyroidism. RNA transcripts provided the template for amplifying TCR beta CDR3 regions. An opening RT-PCR round employed HTBI primers and preceded a second-round multiplex PCR. TCRdb reprocessed the multiplex PCR reads with MiXCR, giving one entry per CDR3 protein. The table shows approximately 460,000 distinct CDR3 sequences, with approximately 14% occurring only once. Sequenced sample: blood. The receptors here all came from a woman in her thirties with Graves' ophthalmopathy.

The V call is TRBV27, the J call TRBJ2-7, with D perhaps TRBD2 (5 bases). V gave up 1 base and J gave up 2 bases, with 12 bases separating them. CDR1 and CDR2 from the germline V gene are MNHEY and SMNVEV (reference sequence). This CDR3 contains 15 residues. This CDR3 is CASSLFGPGTYEQYF. DNA of the CDR3: TGTGCCAGCAGTTTATTCGGACCCGGGACCTACGAGCAGTACTTC.

This clonotype has a handful of counts. The chain is built from TRBV11-2 and TRBJ2-7; D not resolved. The V gene lost 0 bases and the J gene lost 9 bases, with 12 bases spanning the gap. CDR1 and CDR2 (germline): SGHAT, FQNNGV. The CDR3 sequence is 13 residues long. CDR3 loop: CASSLDQAWGQYF. CDR3 nucleotides: TGTGCCAGCAGCTTAGATCAGGCCTGGGGGCAGTACTTC.

Concerning this clonotype itself: The conserved phenylalanine or tryptophan is not found at the CDR3 terminus, so this likely reflects a read error. The chain joins TRBV12-3 or TRBV12-4 to TRBJ1-3; 8 nucleotides agree with TRBD1. The CDR3 extends over 15 amino acids. The CDR3 DNA follows: TGTGCCAGCGGTTTCCAGGGGGCAATTGGAAACACCATATATGTT. Translating it yields CASGFQGAIGNTIYV.

This clonotype was recorded at least ten times. This chain links TRBV11-3 with TRBJ2-2; 9 nucleotides align to TRBD2. V trimming: 2 bases; J trimming: 6 bases; junction bases outside the gene matches: 4. The CDR3 has 15 residues. Germline loops: CDR1 SGHNT, CDR2 YENEEA. In DNA form, the CDR3 reads TGTGCCAGCAGCTTAAATAGCGGGGGACCCGGGGAGCTGTTTTTT. Encoded protein: CASSLNSGGPGELFF.

The V gene is TRBV18, the J gene TRBJ1-1, with 9 bases that match TRBD1. Germline V gene data show CDR1 as KGHSH and CDR2 as LQKENI. After removal of 4 bases from V and 0 bases from J, the junction contained 9 bases not matched to a gene. This CDR3 spans 17 amino acids. The DNA for the CDR3 is TGTGCCAGCTCACTAGCACAGGGGGCCTCATTGAACACTGAAGCTTTCTTT. Protein product: CASSLAQGASLNTEAFF.

This clonotype was counted ten times or more. The V call is TRBV6-2 or TRBV6-3, the J call TRBJ1-1, with 9 bases lining up with TRBD1. After removal of 4 bases from V and 4 bases from J, the junction contained 10 bases not matched to a gene. This CDR3 is built from 16 residues. CDR1 and CDR2 from the germline V gene are MNHEY and SVGEGT. The CDR3 reads CASSSGTGRFGTEAFF. Written as DNA, the CDR3 is TGTGCCAGCAGTTCTGGGACAGGGAGATTTGGCACTGAAGCTTTCTTT.

This clonotype was counted many times. V gene TRBV10-3 combines with J gene TRBJ1-2; D is perhaps TRBD1 (5 bases). The CDR3 sequence is 13 residues long. V lost 8 bases and J lost 4, with 14 bases in between. The germline CDR1 and CDR2 sequences are ENHRY and SYGVKD. The CDR3 reads CAIGTSGIYGYTF. Here the CDR3 DNA reads TGTGCCATCGGAACTTCAGGGATCTATGGCTACACCTTC.

Remarks on this clonotype: Being one base from a much bigger clone, this may be a read error. The genes are TRBV11-2 and TRBJ1-1; D call uncertain. Trimming removed 0 bases at V and 8 bases at J, with 4 bases between. Germline CDR1 and CDR2: SGHAT and FQNNGV. The CDR3 runs to 11 residues. CDR3 coding DNA: TGTGCCAGCAGCTTAGAGAGGGAAGCTTTCTTT. The encoded protein is CASSLEREAFF. The full variable domain, in which reference TRBV11-2 and TRBJ1-1 provide the parts outside the CDR3, is EAGVAQSPRYKIIEKRQSVAFWCNPISGHATLYWYQQILGQGPKLLIQFQNNGVVDDSQLPKDRFSAERLKGVDSTLKIQPAKLEDSAVYLCASSLEREAFFGQGTRLTVV.

This clonotype appeared many times. The chain combines TRBV6-5 with TRBJ1-2, with D hard to call. This CDR3 has 14 residues. Germline V CDR1 and CDR2: MNHEY, SVGAGI. V lost 0 bases, J lost 4 bases, and 9 bases lay in between. The CDR3 nucleotides read TGTGCCAGCAGTTACTCGTGGTACCCCTATGGCTACACCTTC. It codes for CASSYSWYPYGYTF.

In this sample, this clonotype turned up many times. The chain uses TRBV9 and TRBJ2-7; perhaps TRBD2 as D (5 bases). The V gene lost 0 bases and the J gene lost 2 bases, with 12 bases spanning the gap. Germline lookup yields CDR1 SGDLS and CDR2 YYNGEE. CDR3 size: 15 residues. CDR3 coding DNA: TGTGCCAGCAGCGTAGGAACAGCGGTAGCCTACGAGCAGTACTTC. This encodes CASSVGTAVAYEQYF.

This clonotype was seen ten or more times. The genes are TRBV2 and TRBJ1-2; D uncertain. The length of the CDR3 is 13 residues. Trimming left V 3 bases short and J 4 bases short, with 9 bases between. CDR1 and CDR2 (germline): SNHLY, FYNNEI. The CDR3 region has the DNA TGTGCCAGCAGTGAGAAGGGCGGCTATGGCTACACCTTC. This sequence encodes CASSEKGGYGYTF.

This clonotype showed up many times. CDR3 bases: TGTGCCACCGATTGGGTCGAAAGGGACGAGCAGTACTTC. It is translated as CATDWVERDEQYF. V gene TRBV6-1 combines with J gene TRBJ2-7; D is ambiguous. Germline lookup yields CDR1 MNHNS and CDR2 SASEGT. Trimming pared 10 bases from V and 5 bases from J, leaving 18 bases between. The CDR3 runs 13 residues.

This sequence joins TRBV28 and TRBJ1-5; 8 bases fit TRBD1. CDR3 size: 16 residues. The germline CDR1 and CDR2 sequences are MDHEN and SYDVKM. The junction had 11 bases not matched to a gene; V was cut back by 8 bases and J by 2 bases. In nucleotides, the CDR3 is TGTGCCAGCCTTGCGTCAGACAGGGGTCGCAATCAGCCCCAGCATTTT. This encodes CASLASDRGRNQPQHF.

Ten or more counts support this clonotype. V is TRBV6-1 and J is TRBJ1-2, with D uncertain. CDR3 length equals 11 residues. Germline V gene data show CDR1 as MNHNS and CDR2 as SASEGT. V shed 1 base and J shed 7 bases, with 4 bases lying between them. CDR3 region: CASSEGLGYTF. The CDR3 region has the DNA TGTGCCAGCAGTGAAGGGCTTGGCTACACCTTC.

At least ten counts were recorded for this clonotype. The chain combines TRBV12-5 with TRBJ1-5; D is uncertain. The V gene lost 0 bases and the J gene lost 3 bases, with 12 bases spanning the gap. The germline V gene encodes CDR1 LGHNT and CDR2 FRNRAP. This CDR3 is built from 16 residues. In DNA form, the CDR3 reads TGTGCTAGTGGTTTGGTACCCCTACCCCCCAATCAGCCCCAGCATTTT. Amino acids: CASGLVPLPPNQPQHF.

The chain combines TRBV4-2 with TRBJ2-7, with D possibly TRBD1 on 7 matching bases. Trimming stripped 3 bases from V and 1 base from J, with 10 bases between. Germline CDR1 and CDR2: LGHNA and YNFKEQ. The CDR3 consists of 14 residues. CDR3 sequence: CASSQEGASYEQYF. CDR3 in DNA: TGTGCCAGCAGCCAGGAGGGGGCATCCTACGAGCAGTACTTC.

At least ten counts were recorded for this clonotype. The V and J genes are TRBV28 and TRBJ2-7; TRBD2 agrees at 7 bases. Losses at the gene ends were 5 bases for V and 5 bases for J; bases not matched to a gene: 9. The CDR3 is 14 amino acids. CDR1 MDHEN and CDR2 SYDVKM come from the germline V gene. CDR3 nucleotide sequence: TGTGCCAGCAGTCCCTGGGGGGGAAGGGACGAGCAGTACTTC. Residues: CASSPWGGRDEQYF.

This clonotype was seen repeatedly, ten times or more. The chain has TRBV6-2 or TRBV6-3 and TRBJ2-6, with 8 bases identical to TRBD1. The junction had 16 bases not matched to a gene; V was cut back by 0 bases and J by 3 bases. Per germline, CDR1 MNHEY and CDR2 SVGEGT. The CDR3 is made up of 21 amino acids. This CDR3 reads CASSYSKGRGRIGSGANVLTF. As DNA, the CDR3 is TGTGCCAGCAGTTACTCGAAGGGCAGGGGGCGCATCGGAAGTGGGGCCAACGTCCTGACTTTC.

To note about this clonotype: This clone may be a read error of a much larger clone one base away. Because it lacks the conserved phenylalanine or tryptophan at the end, this CDR3 is likely a read error. This rearrangement joins TRBV7-9 to TRBJ2-2; no firm D call. This CDR3 comprises 14 residues. Germline assignment: CDR1 SEHNR and CDR2 FQNEAQ (reference sequence). The V and J ends lost 7 bases and 0 bases respectively, with 9 bases between them. In DNA form, the CDR3 reads TGTGCCAGCAACAGCGAACCGAACACCGGGGAGCTGTTTTTG. Translation gives CASNSEPNTGELFL.

A word on this clonotype: A much more abundant neighbour one base away suggests this may be a read error. The CDR3 DNA reads TGTGCCACCAGCAGAGATTGGTCGGGAAGGCCGGAGCTGGTTTTT. Its protein is CATSRDWSGRPELVF. J is TRBJ2-2 and V is TRBV15; perhaps TRBD2 as D (5 bases). In germline, CDR1 is LNHNV, CDR2 YYDKDF (reference sequence). There are 15 residues in the CDR3.

Ten or more counts support this clonotype. V usage is TRBV18 and J usage is TRBJ2-7; 7 bases line up with TRBD1. The ends lost 3 bases at V and 7 bases at J; junction bases unmatched: 6. This CDR3 region has 13 residues. The germline V gene encodes CDR1 KGHSH and CDR2 LQKENI. CDR3 DNA sequence: TGTGCCAGCTCACCTACCCGGACAGGTGAGCAGTACTTC. It translates to CASSPTRTGEQYF. The whole variable domain, filled in from reference TRBV18 and TRBJ2-7, reads NAGVMQNPRHLVRRRGQEARLRCSPMKGHSHVYWYRQLPEEGLKFMVYLQKENIIDESGMPKERFSAEFPKEGPSILRIQQVVRGDSAAYFCASSPTRTGEQYFGPGTRLTVT.

This clonotype was detected many times. This rearrangement joins TRBV11-3 to TRBJ2-5, with D hard to call. The germline gives CDR1 SGHNT, CDR2 YENEEA. This CDR3 spans 16 amino acids. V was pared by 1 base and J by 5 bases, with 17 bases between. The CDR3 DNA follows: TGTGCCAGCAGCTTAGGCCTTTCAAGGCATGTGGAGACCCAGTACTTC. This encodes CASSLGLSRHVETQYF.

At least ten counts were recorded for this clonotype. The gene calls are TRBV28 and TRBJ1-1; TRBD1 agrees at 8 bases. Trimming at V came to 5 bases and at J to 1 base, leaving 9 bases not matched to a gene. The CDR3 loop spans 16 amino acids. Per germline, CDR1 MDHEN and CDR2 SYDVKM. In DNA, the CDR3 is TGTGCCAGCAGTGAGACAGGGGCGTTGACGAACACTGAAGCTTTCTTT. Its protein product is CASSETGALTNTEAFF.

This clonotype was seen at least ten times. The V and J genes are TRBV7-8 and TRBJ2-7; perhaps TRBD1 as D (5 bases). CDR3 length equals 15 residues. V lost 4 bases to trimming and J lost 0 bases, with 13 bases between them. Germline CDR1 SGHVS, CDR2 FQNEAQ. CDR3 region: CASSSVQGVSYEQYF. The CDR3 nucleotides are TGTGCCAGCAGCTCCGTCCAAGGGGTCTCCTACGAGCAGTACTTC. The variable domain in full, with the rest retrieved from reference TRBV7-8 and TRBJ2-7, is GAGVSQSPRYKVAKRGQDVALRCDPISGHVSLFWYQQALGQGPEFLTYFQNEAQLDKSGLPSDRFFAERPEGSVSTLKIQRTQQEDSAVYLCASSSVQGVSYEQYFGPGTRLTVT.

The table lists this clonotype with many counts. The chain combines TRBV11-1 with TRBJ1-1; the D gene is possibly TRBD1 (6 bases). The CDR3 is made up of 18 amino acids. Germline values: CDR1 SGHAT, CDR2 FQDESV (reference sequence). The ends were cut back, 5 bases at V and 6 bases at J, with 28 bases in the middle. The CDR3 spells CASSKTGSLTPSGAEAFF. CDR3 bases: TGTGCCAGCAGCAAAACAGGGAGCCTAACCCCATCAGGCGCTGAAGCTTTCTTT.

A note on this clonotype: A much larger clone sits a single nucleotide away, making a read error possible. The chain combines TRBV11-2 with TRBJ1-2; unclear D gene. The V gene's germline CDR1 is SGHAT and CDR2 FQNNGV. Trimming stripped 3 bases from V and 3 bases from J, with 5 bases between. This CDR3 spans 12 amino acids. CDR3 sequence: CASSFEDYGYTF. CDR3 in DNA: TGTGCCAGCAGCTTCGAGGACTATGGCTACACCTTC.

The sample holds a few counts of this clonotype. The chain carries TRBV30 and TRBJ2-7, with a possible D match to TRBD2 (5 bases). V lost 2 bases and J 5 bases, leaving 13 bases between the germline ends. Germline CDR1 and CDR2: GTSNPN and SVGIG (reference sequence). The CDR3 has 13 amino acids. This CDR3 reads CAWSPRGVNEQYF. The CDR3 DNA follows: TGTGCCTGGAGTCCCCGGGGAGTAAACGAGCAGTACTTC.

This clonotype was detected many times. The rearrangement joins TRBV15 to TRBJ2-7; D not resolved. Deletions cut 1 base from V and 6 bases from J, with 10 bases between. This CDR3 comprises 13 residues. The V gene's germline CDR1 is LNHNV and CDR2 YYDKDF (reference sequence). CDR3 in amino acids: CATSRVLFSEQYF. The DNA of the CDR3 is TGTGCCACCAGCAGAGTCCTTTTCAGCGAGCAGTACTTC.